This entry lists 14 T cell receptor beta chains sequenced from one sample in a study of blood T cell repertoires in COVID-19. The assay was immunoSEQ multiplex PCR, and TCRdb's table has in-frame clones only and misses some. The sample includes about 240,000 clones, approximately 85% of them seen just once. Sequencing was performed on peripheral blood. Every receptor here comes from a man older than 75 with acute or convalescent COVID-19.

The V call is TRBV6-2 or TRBV6-3, the J call TRBJ2-6; D might be TRBD2 (6 bases). Between the trimmed V and J ends, which lost 2 bases and 1 base, there was a span of 21 bases. The CDR3 is 20 amino acids. Germline lookup yields CDR1 MNHEY and CDR2 SVGEGT. The CDR3 region is CASSYGPNGGPGSGANVLTF. CDR3 bases: TGTGCCAGCAGTTACGGGCCAAATGGAGGGCCAGGATCTGGGGCCAACGTCCTGACTTTC.

This chain joins TRBV4-3 and TRBJ1-1; possibly TRBD1 for D (5 bases). Germline V gives CDR1 LGHNA, CDR2 YSLEER. The CDR3 has 15 residues. V was trimmed by 0 bases and J by 3 bases, leaving 11 bases between them. CDR3: CASSQEEGRDTEAFF. CDR3 bases: TGCGCCAGCAGCCAAGAGGAGGGCAGGGACACTGAAGCTTTCTTT.

The chain recombines TRBV18 with TRBJ1-1; D is unclear. Between the trimmed V and J ends, which lost 0 bases and 0 bases, there was a span of 8 bases. CDR1 and CDR2 (germline): KGHSH, LQKENI. The CDR3 runs 15 residues. The CDR3 sequence: CASSPPGGLNTEAFF. DNA of the CDR3: TGTGCCAGCTCACCACCGGGAGGGCTGAACACTGAAGCTTTCTTT.

This clone has more than one count but fewer than ten. The V call is TRBV28, the J call TRBJ1-4; 7 bases line up with TRBD1. Trimming took 3 bases from V and 0 from J; bases not matched to a gene: 7. The V gene's germline CDR1 is MDHEN and CDR2 SYDVKM. The CDR3 has 17 residues. The CDR3 DNA is TGTGCCAGCAGTTTGACAGGGCCTACCGCAACTAATGAAAAACTGTTTTTT. Protein product: CASSLTGPTATNEKLFF.

V gene TRBV10-3 combines with J gene TRBJ1-6; D gene unclear. Germline loops: CDR1 ENHRY, CDR2 SYGVKD. The CDR3 consists of 16 residues. Trimming shortened V by 0 bases and J by 10 bases, and 16 bases separated the two germline ends. The chain's CDR3 is CAISESLDGGRSPLHF. CDR3 in DNA: TGTGCCATCAGTGAGTCCCTTGACGGCGGAAGGTCACCCCTCCACTTT.

The chain joins TRBV20-1 to TRBJ1-4, with 8 bases lining up with TRBD1. This CDR3 is 11 amino acids long. In germline, CDR1 is DFQATT, CDR2 SNEGSKA (reference sequence). V dropped 4 bases and J dropped 10; count of bases not matched to a gene: 2. This CDR3 reads CSANRGGKLFF. The CDR3 coding sequence is TGCAGTGCTAACAGGGGGGGAAAACTGTTTTTT.

The V gene is TRBV4-2, the J gene TRBJ2-3; 8 bases fit TRBD2. V trimming: 0 bases; J trimming: 2 bases; junction bases outside the gene matches: 4. CDR3 length: 16 residues. CDR1 LGHNA and CDR2 YNFKEQ come from the germline V gene. The CDR3 loop reads CASSQEAGALTDTQYF. CDR3 DNA sequence: TGTGCCAGCAGCCAAGAAGCGGGAGCCCTCACAGATACGCAGTATTTT.

This chain links TRBV5-1 with TRBJ1-2, with D perhaps TRBD1 (5 bases). V dropped 3 bases and J dropped 5 bases, with 8 bases sitting between them. This CDR3 is 12 amino acids long. Germline V lookup: CDR1 SGHRS, CDR2 YFSETQ. CDR3 region: CASSSGGYGYTF. DNA for the CDR3: TGCGCCAGCAGCTCCGGGGGGTATGGCTACACCTTC.

CDR3 nucleotide sequence: TGTGCCAGCAGCACCTCAGGGAACACTGAAGCTTTCTTT. Amino acid sequence: CASSTSGNTEAFF. This chain connects TRBV7-9 to TRBJ1-1; no clear D. V was pared by 5 bases and J by 1 base, with 8 bases between. Per the germline V gene, CDR1 is SEHNR and CDR2 is FQNEAQ (reference sequence). CDR3 length: 13 amino acids.

The chain employs TRBV12-1 and TRBJ2-1; TRBD2, the table's D call, was not compared with the DNA. TRBV12-1 is a known pseudogene. There are 12 residues in the CDR3. This CDR3 reads CASSQTSGEQFF. The CDR3 DNA reads as TGTGCCAGCAGCCAAACTAGCGGAGAGCAGTTCTTC.

This sequence joins TRBV11-2 and TRBJ2-7, with a possible D match to TRBD1 (6 bases). Germline lookup yields CDR1 SGHAT and CDR2 FQNNGV. This CDR3 has 14 residues. V lost 4 bases and J 7 bases, leaving 17 bases between the germline ends. CDR3 bases: TGTGCCAGCAGCTCCAGACAGGTGGGTGGTGAGCAGTACTTC. This codes for CASSSRQVGGEQYF.

The chain recombines TRBV5-1 with TRBJ1-2; TRBD1 agrees at 8 bases. The length of the CDR3 is 13 residues. With V trimmed by 4 bases and J by 6 bases, 5 bases remained unmatched. Per the germline V gene, CDR1 is SGHRS and CDR2 is YFSETQ. The CDR3 nucleotides are TGCGCCAGCAGCCAGACAGGGGTGGATGGCTACACCTTC. Protein product: CASSQTGVDGYTF. Supplemented by reference TRBV5-1 and TRBJ1-2, the full variable domain reads KAGVTQTPRYLIKTRGQQVTLSCSPISGHRSVSWYQQTPGQGLQFLFEYFSETQRNKGNFPGRFSGRQFSNSRSEMNVSTLELGDSALYLCASSQTGVDGYTFGSGTRLTVV.

The V gene is TRBV5-1, the J gene TRBJ2-1; the D gene is possibly TRBD1 (5 bases). V was pared by 4 bases and J by 4 bases, with 12 bases between. CDR1 and CDR2 from the germline V gene are SGHRS and YFSETQ. The CDR3 sequence is 14 residues long. The chain's CDR3 is CASSDQGRYNEQFF. The CDR3 bases are TGCGCCAGCAGCGACCAGGGAAGGTACAATGAGCAGTTCTTC.

This sequence joins TRBV28 and TRBJ1-2; D remains unclear. Germline V lookup: CDR1 MDHEN, CDR2 SYDVKM. The CDR3 runs to 12 residues. Deletions cut 5 bases from V and 7 bases from J, with 11 bases between. The chain's CDR3 is CASSSTKGGYTF. The CDR3 DNA reads as TGTGCCAGCAGTAGTACTAAAGGTGGCTACACCTTC.